A single sample gave rise to the 26 T cell receptor beta chains below, sequenced in a study of blood T cell repertoires in COVID-19. The table came from immunoSEQ multiplex PCR; TCRdb's copy has only in-frame clones and leaves some out. The table includes 200,000 to 250,000 clones, roughly nine tenths detected once. Sequencing was done on a sample of peripheral blood. These receptors originate from a woman aged 18-29 years who had recovered from COVID-19.

The chain has TRBV4-1 and TRBJ2-7, with a weak D call TRBD2 (6 bases). Germline V gene sequence: CDR1 MGHRA, CDR2 YSYEKL. Trimming cost V 4 bases and J 3 bases, with 10 bases left between them. CDR3 length: 13 amino acids. Here the CDR3 DNA reads TGCGCCAGCAGCCTGACGGAGGGCTACGAGCAGTACTTC. It translates to CASSLTEGYEQYF.

The gene calls are TRBV5-8 and TRBJ1-2; D is unclear. Germline-derived CDR1 and CDR2 are SGHTS and YDEGEE. Trimming cost V 2 bases and J 6 bases, with 14 bases left between them. The CDR3 sequence is 14 residues long. CDR3 protein: CASSLVWPLHGYTF. CDR3 nucleotide sequence: TGTGCCAGCAGCTTAGTATGGCCGCTGCATGGCTACACCTTC.

This clone occurred once. The chain recombines TRBV18 with TRBJ1-5, with 8 bases identical to TRBD1. Trimming took 3 bases from V and 7 from J; bases not matched to a gene: 8. The CDR3 totals 15 residues. Germline CDR1 KGHSH, CDR2 LQKENI. CDR3 coding DNA: TGTGCCAGCTCACCGGTCCAGGGGGCCGGACAGCCCCAGCATTTT. Translated: CASSPVQGAGQPQHF.

J is TRBJ2-7 and V is TRBV4-2; tentatively, D is TRBD2 (6 bases). The CDR3 length is 16 residues. In germline, CDR1 is LGHNA, CDR2 YNFKEQ. Trimming took off 0 bases at V and 7 bases at J, with 19 bases between the two ends. CDR3 nucleotide sequence: TGTGCCAGCAGCCAAGAGACGGGACTCGCCATAGGGGAGCAGTACTTC. Its protein product is CASSQETGLAIGEQYF.

The genes are TRBV5-4 and TRBJ2-3, with 13 nucleotides matching TRBD2. V gave up 0 bases and J gave up 4 bases; unmatched junction bases: 5. The CDR3 covers 17 residues. Germline-derived CDR1 and CDR2 are SGHNT and YYREEE (reference sequence). CDR3: CASSLGLAGGWADTQYF. DNA for the CDR3: TGTGCCAGCAGCTTGGGACTAGCGGGAGGATGGGCAGATACGCAGTATTTT. Full variable domain (rest looked up from reference TRBV5-4 and TRBJ2-3): ETGVTQSPTHLIKTRGQQVTLRCSSQSGHNTVSWYQQALGQGPQFIFQYYREEENGRGNFPPRFSGLQFPNYSSELNVNALELDDSALYLCASSLGLAGGWADTQYFGPGTRLTVL.

The gene calls are TRBV2 and TRBJ1-6; 9 nucleotides agree with TRBD1. With 6 bases clipped from V and 8 bases from J, the junction kept 5 bases outside the gene matches. The CDR3 length is 14 residues. CDR1 and CDR2 from the germline V gene are SNHLY and FYNNEI. The CDR3 DNA reads TGTGCCAGCAGGAAGGGACAGGGTTATTCACCCCTCCACTTT. This sequence encodes CASRKGQGYSPLHF.

This clone appeared a single time. The chain uses TRBV6-1 and TRBJ2-1; unclear D gene. In germline, CDR1 is MNHNS, CDR2 SASEGT. V shed 0 bases and J shed 4 bases, with 4 bases lying between them. The CDR3 is 13 residues long. CDR3 nucleotides: TGTGCCAGCAGTGAAGCAGCTTACAATGAGCAGTTCTTC. Protein product: CASSEAAYNEQFF.

The chain uses TRBV14 and TRBJ1-1; 9 bases are a match to TRBD1. The junction had 3 bases not matched to a gene; V was cut back by 5 bases and J by 5 bases. Germline lookup yields CDR1 SGHDN and CDR2 FVKESK. The CDR3 extends over 13 amino acids. The CDR3 DNA follows: TGTGCCAGCAGCTCGGGACAGGGAACTGAAGCTTTCTTT. This sequence encodes CASSSGQGTEAFF.

The rearrangement joins TRBV5-1 to TRBJ2-5; 7 nucleotides line up with TRBD1. Germline V gives CDR1 SGHRS, CDR2 YFSETQ. J lost 1 base, V lost 0 bases, and 3 bases had no gene match. The CDR3 spans 15 residues. The CDR3 coding sequence is TGCGCCAGCAGCTTGGACAGGGGCACCCAAGAGACCCAGTACTTC. Translated: CASSLDRGTQETQYF.

The chain is built from TRBV4-2 and TRBJ2-2, with a tentative D call TRBD2 (5 bases). This CDR3 has 15 amino acids. Germline loops: CDR1 LGHNA, CDR2 YNFKEQ. With 0 bases removed from V and 7 bases from J, the gap between germline ends came to 12 bases. The CDR3 here is CASSQEGAVDGELFF. The CDR3 nucleotides are TGTGCCAGCAGCCAAGAAGGAGCGGTTGACGGGGAGCTGTTTTTT.

This chain links TRBV27 with TRBJ1-1, with a tentative D call TRBD1 (5 bases). Trimming stripped 3 bases from V and 0 bases from J, with 11 bases between. The CDR3 consists of 15 residues. The germline V gene encodes CDR1 MNHEY and CDR2 SMNVEV (reference sequence). CDR3 nucleotide sequence: TGTGCCAGCAGTTTCGGACAAGCCATGAACACTGAAGCTTTCTTT. This encodes CASSFGQAMNTEAFF.

V is TRBV13 and J is TRBJ2-7; 8 positions agree with TRBD1. Per the germline V gene, CDR1 is PRHDT and CDR2 is FYEKMQ (reference sequence). J was trimmed by 3 bases and V by 5 bases; bases with no gene match: 6. The CDR3 is 14 amino acids. In DNA, the CDR3 is TGTGCCAGCAGCGACCGGGACAGGTTCTACGAGCAGTACTTC. Amino acids: CASSDRDRFYEQYF.

The CDR3 is CASSFGPLGGYEQYF. In DNA form, the CDR3 reads TGTGCCAGTAGTTTTGGGCCCCTGGGCGGGTACGAGCAGTACTTC. The chain couples TRBV19 to TRBJ2-7; the D gene is possibly TRBD2 (5 bases). The germline V gene encodes CDR1 LNHDA and CDR2 SQIVND (reference sequence). Trimming took 5 bases from V and 4 from J, leaving 18 bases between them. The CDR3 length is 15 residues.

This clone showed up just once. The CDR3 region has the DNA TGTGCCAGCAGTTACGTCATACGGCGTCCAGGGGGCTATGGCTACACCTTC. Residues: CASSYVIRRPGGYGYTF. This rearrangement joins TRBV6-2 or TRBV6-3 to TRBJ1-2; 7 positions match TRBD1. The CDR3 covers 17 residues. The V gene's germline CDR1 is MNHEY and CDR2 SVGEGT. Germline trimming cut 2 bases from V and 4 bases from J; bases unmatched to any gene: 13.

This rearrangement joins TRBV3-1 (or the pseudogene TRBV3-2) to TRBJ1-5; D is unresolved. V was clipped by 1 base and J by 5 bases, with 6 bases between them. The V gene's germline CDR1 is LGHDT and CDR2 YNNKEL (reference sequence). The CDR3 is 13 residues long. CDR3 sequence reads: CASSQGPDQPQHF. The CDR3 bases are TGTGCCAGCAGCCAAGGTCCCGATCAGCCCCAGCATTTT.

The chain is built from TRBV27 and TRBJ1-1; D may be TRBD1 (6 bases). V was trimmed by 8 bases and J by 0 bases, leaving 13 bases between them. The CDR3 covers 14 residues. The germline V gene encodes CDR1 MNHEY and CDR2 SMNVEV (reference sequence). This CDR3 is CASREGDMNTEAFF. CDR3 sequence (DNA): TGTGCCAGCCGGGAGGGGGATATGAACACTGAAGCTTTCTTT.

In its sample, this clone was seen once. The chain is built from TRBV9 and TRBJ2-7, with D perhaps TRBD2 (5 bases). This CDR3 has 15 residues. Per germline, CDR1 SGDLS and CDR2 YYNGEE. V gave up 4 bases and J gave up 9 bases, with 23 bases separating them. CDR3 coding DNA: TGTGCCAGCAGCCCCGTTAGCGATTCTTCTACGAGGCAGTACTTC. It encodes CASSPVSDSSTRQYF.

This rearrangement joins TRBV9 to TRBJ2-3, with 7 bases fitting TRBD2. J was trimmed by 0 bases and V by 7 bases; bases with no gene match: 2. The germline V gene encodes CDR1 SGDLS and CDR2 YYNGEE. CDR3 length equals 13 residues. For the CDR3, the DNA is TGTGCCAGCGGGGGGGATAGCACAGATACGCAGTATTTT. Translating gives CASGGDSTDTQYF.

The count of this clone is one. The chain's CDR3 is CASSPGGGIYNSPLHF. The CDR3, as DNA: TGCGCCAGCAGCCCTGGGGGGGGCATCTATAATTCACCCCTCCACTTT. The rearrangement joins TRBV4-3 to TRBJ1-6; a weak D match, TRBD1 (6 bases). Germline CDR1 LGHNA, CDR2 YSLEER. The CDR3 has 16 amino acids. The V and J ends lost 4 bases and 3 bases respectively, with 13 bases between them.

Comments on this clone: The sample contains more than one DNA sequence encoding this CDR3. The rearrangement links TRBV19 to TRBJ1-2; 7 nucleotides align to TRBD1. V lost 6 bases, J lost 2 bases, and 3 bases stayed unmatched. Germline assignment: CDR1 LNHDA and CDR2 SQIVND (reference sequence). CDR3 length equals 13 residues. The CDR3 sequence is CASSPGQNYGYTF. The DNA of the CDR3 is TGTGCCAGTAGCCCGGGACAGAACTATGGCTACACCTTC.

V usage is TRBV12-5 and J usage is TRBJ1-1; D uncertain. Germline V gene data show CDR1 as LGHNT and CDR2 as FRNRAP. CDR3 size: 13 residues. The germline V and J ends were trimmed by 5 bases and 0 bases, with 7 bases remaining between them. In nucleotides, the CDR3 is TGTGCTAGTGGTGACACGTTGAACACTGAAGCTTTCTTT. This gives the protein CASGDTLNTEAFF.

The chain links TRBV2 to TRBJ2-5, with 12 bases aligning to TRBD2. The CDR3 has 15 residues. Trimming cost V 4 bases and J 5 bases; bases outside gene matches: 5. Germline assignment: CDR1 SNHLY and CDR2 FYNNEI. CDR3 DNA: TGTGCCAGCAGTGGGAGACTAGCGGGAGTGGAGACCCAGTACTTC. Residues: CASSGRLAGVETQYF.

J is TRBJ2-1 and V is TRBV7-6; 15 bases are a match to TRBD2. From germline, CDR1 is SGHVS and CDR2 FNYEAQ. This CDR3 is 17 amino acids long. V was pared by 5 bases and J by 7 bases, with 9 bases of the junction left unmatched. In nucleotides, the CDR3 is TGTGCCAGCAGCCCCGGACTAGCGGGAGGGCCGGGGAATGAGCAGTTCTTC. Translated, it gives CASSPGLAGGPGNEQFF.

The chain combines TRBV6-2 or TRBV6-3 with TRBJ1-6; 10 nucleotides agree with TRBD1. The CDR3 is made up of 15 amino acids. Germline V lookup: CDR1 MNHEY, CDR2 SVGEGT. J gave up 9 bases and V 0 bases, and 2 bases lay outside the gene matches. The CDR3 nucleotides read TGTGCCAGCAGTTACTCGACAGGGGGCAGTTCACCCCTCCACTTT. Translated, it gives CASSYSTGGSSPLHF.

This chain links TRBV7-3 with TRBJ2-2; D might be TRBD1 (6 bases). CDR3 length equals 15 residues. Germline V lookup: CDR1 SGHTA, CDR2 FQGTGA. V shed 2 bases and J shed 3 bases, with 10 bases lying between them. The CDR3 is CASSLGGTYTGELFF. Written as DNA, the CDR3 is TGTGCCAGCAGCTTAGGGGGCACCTACACCGGGGAGCTGTTTTTT. Looking up the rest from reference TRBV7-3 and TRBJ2-2 gives the full variable domain: GAGVSQTPSNKVTEKGKYVELRCDPISGHTALYWYRQSLGQGPEFLIYFQGTGAADDSGLPNDRFFAVRPEGSVSTLKIQRTERGDSAVYLCASSLGGTYTGELFFGEGSRLTVL.

The chain uses TRBV5-1 and TRBJ1-1, with D possibly matching TRBD1 (5 bases). V shed 0 bases and J shed 7 bases, with 10 bases lying between them. Germline loops: CDR1 SGHRS, CDR2 YFSETQ. CDR3 length equals 13 residues. For the CDR3, the DNA is TGCGCCAGCAGCTTGGAGACAGACCTTGAAGCTTTCTTT. Its protein product is CASSLETDLEAFF. The full variable domain, its missing parts supplied by reference TRBV5-1 and TRBJ1-1, is KAGVTQTPRYLIKTRGQQVTLSCSPISGHRSVSWYQQTPGQGLQFLFEYFSETQRNKGNFPGRFSGRQFSNSRSEMNVSTLELGDSALYLCASSLETDLEAFFGQGTRLTVV.